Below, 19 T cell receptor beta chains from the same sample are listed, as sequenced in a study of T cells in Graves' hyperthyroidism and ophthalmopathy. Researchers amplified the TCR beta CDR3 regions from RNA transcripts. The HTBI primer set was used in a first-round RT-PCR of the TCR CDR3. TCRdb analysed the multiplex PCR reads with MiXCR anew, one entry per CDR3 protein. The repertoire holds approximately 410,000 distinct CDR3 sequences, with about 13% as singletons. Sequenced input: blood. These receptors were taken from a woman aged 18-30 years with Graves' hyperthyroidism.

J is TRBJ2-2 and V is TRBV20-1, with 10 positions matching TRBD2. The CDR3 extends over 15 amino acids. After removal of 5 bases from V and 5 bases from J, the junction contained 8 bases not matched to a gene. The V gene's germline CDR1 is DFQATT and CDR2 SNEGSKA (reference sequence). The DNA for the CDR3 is TGCAGTGCTCGAAAACTAGCGGGACCGACCGGGGAGCTGTTTTTT. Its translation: CSARKLAGPTGELFF.

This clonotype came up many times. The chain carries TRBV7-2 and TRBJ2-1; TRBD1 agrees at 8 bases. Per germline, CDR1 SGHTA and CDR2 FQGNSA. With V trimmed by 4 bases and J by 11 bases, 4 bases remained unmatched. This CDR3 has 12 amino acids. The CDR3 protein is CASSSTGGKQFF. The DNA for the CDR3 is TGTGCCAGCAGCTCAACAGGGGGAAAGCAGTTCTTC.

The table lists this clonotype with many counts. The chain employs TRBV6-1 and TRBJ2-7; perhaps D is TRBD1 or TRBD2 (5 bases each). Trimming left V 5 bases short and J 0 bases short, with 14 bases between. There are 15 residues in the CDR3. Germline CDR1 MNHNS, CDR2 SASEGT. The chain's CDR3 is CASSPSGAFSYEQYF. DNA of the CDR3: TGTGCCAGCAGTCCATCCGGGGCTTTCTCCTACGAGCAGTACTTC.

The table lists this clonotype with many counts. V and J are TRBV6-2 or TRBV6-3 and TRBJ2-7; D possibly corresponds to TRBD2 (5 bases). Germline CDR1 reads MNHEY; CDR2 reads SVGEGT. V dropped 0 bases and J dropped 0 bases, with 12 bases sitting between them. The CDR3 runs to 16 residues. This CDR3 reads CASSYSAEFSSYEQYF. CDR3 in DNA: TGTGCCAGCAGTTACTCAGCGGAATTTAGCTCCTACGAGCAGTACTTC.

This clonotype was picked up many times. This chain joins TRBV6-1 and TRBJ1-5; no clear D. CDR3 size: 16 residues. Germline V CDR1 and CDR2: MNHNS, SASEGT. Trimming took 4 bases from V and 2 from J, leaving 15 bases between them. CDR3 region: CASSALITQGNQPQHF. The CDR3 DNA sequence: TGTGCCAGCAGTGCCCTGATTACGCAGGGCAATCAGCCCCAGCATTTT.

CDR3 DNA: TGCGCCAGCACCCAGGATATTCTTCGGAGGGACAACCAGTTACGAAGAAACACCATATATTTT. It encodes CASTQDILRRDNQLRRNTIYF. This chain uses TRBV5-1 with TRBJ1-3; a possible D gene is TRBD1 (6 bases). V dropped 6 bases and J dropped 5 bases, with 36 bases sitting between them. The CDR3 covers 21 residues. CDR1 and CDR2 from the germline V gene are SGHRS and YFSETQ.

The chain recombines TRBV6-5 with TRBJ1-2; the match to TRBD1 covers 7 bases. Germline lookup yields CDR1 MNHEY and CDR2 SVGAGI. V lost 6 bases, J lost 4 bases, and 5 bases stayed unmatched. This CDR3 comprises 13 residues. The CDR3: CASSYDRVYGYTF. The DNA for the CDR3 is TGTGCCAGCAGCTACGACAGGGTCTATGGCTACACCTTC.

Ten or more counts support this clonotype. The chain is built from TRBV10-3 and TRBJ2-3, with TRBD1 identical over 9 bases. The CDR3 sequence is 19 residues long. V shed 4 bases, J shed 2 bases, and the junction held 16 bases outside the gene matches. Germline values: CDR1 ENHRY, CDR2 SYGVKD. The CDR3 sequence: CAISGGQGNGSPITDTQYF. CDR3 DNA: TGTGCCATCAGTGGGGGACAGGGAAATGGAAGTCCGATCACAGATACGCAGTATTTT.

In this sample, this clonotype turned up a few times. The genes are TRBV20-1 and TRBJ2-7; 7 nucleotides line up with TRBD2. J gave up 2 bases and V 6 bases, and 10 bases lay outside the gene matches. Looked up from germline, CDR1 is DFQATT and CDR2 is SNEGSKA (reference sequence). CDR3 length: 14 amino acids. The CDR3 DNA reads TGCAGTGCCGTCCCCCCTAGCGGCCCCTACGAGCAGTACTTC. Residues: CSAVPPSGPYEQYF.

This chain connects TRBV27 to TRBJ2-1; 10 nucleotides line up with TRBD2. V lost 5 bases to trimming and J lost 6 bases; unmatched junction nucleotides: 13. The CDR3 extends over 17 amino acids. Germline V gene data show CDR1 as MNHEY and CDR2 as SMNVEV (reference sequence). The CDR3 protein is CASSDTSGRAPVNEQFF. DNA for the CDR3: TGTGCCAGCAGTGACACCAGCGGGAGGGCACCCGTCAATGAGCAGTTCTTC.

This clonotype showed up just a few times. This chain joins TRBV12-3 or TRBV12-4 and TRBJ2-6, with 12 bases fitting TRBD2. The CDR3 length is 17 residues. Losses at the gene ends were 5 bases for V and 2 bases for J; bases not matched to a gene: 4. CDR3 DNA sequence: TGTGCCAGCAGTCCCAGGACTAGCGGGACTGGGGCCAACGTCCTGACTTTC. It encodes CASSPRTSGTGANVLTF.

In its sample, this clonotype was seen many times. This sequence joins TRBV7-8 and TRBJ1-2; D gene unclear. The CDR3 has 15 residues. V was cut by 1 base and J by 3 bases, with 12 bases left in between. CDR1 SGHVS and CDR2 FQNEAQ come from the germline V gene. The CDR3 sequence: CASSLEVELDYGYTF. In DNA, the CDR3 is TGTGCCAGCAGCTTAGAGGTGGAATTGGACTATGGCTACACCTTC. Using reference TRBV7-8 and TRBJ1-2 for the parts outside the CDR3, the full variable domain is GAGVSQSPRYKVAKRGQDVALRCDPISGHVSLFWYQQALGQGPEFLTYFQNEAQLDKSGLPSDRFFAERPEGSVSTLKIQRTQQEDSAVYLCASSLEVELDYGYTFGSGTRLTVV.

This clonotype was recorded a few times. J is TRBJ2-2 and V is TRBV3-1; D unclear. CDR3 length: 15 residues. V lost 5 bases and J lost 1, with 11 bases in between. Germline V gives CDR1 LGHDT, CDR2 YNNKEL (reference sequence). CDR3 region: CASSRARLNTGELFF. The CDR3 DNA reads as TGTGCCAGCAGCAGAGCCCGATTGAACACCGGGGAGCTGTTTTTT.

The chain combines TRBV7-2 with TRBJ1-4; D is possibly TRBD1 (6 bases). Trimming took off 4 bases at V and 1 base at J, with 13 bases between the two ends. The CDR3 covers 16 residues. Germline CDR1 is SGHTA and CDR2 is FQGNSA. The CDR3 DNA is TGTGCCAGCAGCTCAGACAGGCTAAGAACTAATGAAAAACTGTTTTTT. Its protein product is CASSSDRLRTNEKLFF.

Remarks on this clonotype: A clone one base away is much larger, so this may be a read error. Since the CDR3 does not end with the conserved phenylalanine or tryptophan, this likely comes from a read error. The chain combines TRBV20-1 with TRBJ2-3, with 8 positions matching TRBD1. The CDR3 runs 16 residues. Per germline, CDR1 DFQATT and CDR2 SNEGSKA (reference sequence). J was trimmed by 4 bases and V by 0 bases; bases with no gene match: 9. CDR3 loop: CSARDLQGAGADTQYS. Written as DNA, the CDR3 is TGCAGTGCTAGAGACCTCCAGGGGGCAGGGGCAGATACGCAGTATTCT.

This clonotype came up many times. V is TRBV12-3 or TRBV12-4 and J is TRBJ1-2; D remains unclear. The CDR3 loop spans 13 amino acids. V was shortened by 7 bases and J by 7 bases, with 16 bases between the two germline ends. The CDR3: CASTRMEQSGYTF. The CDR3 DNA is TGTGCCAGCACCCGGATGGAACAGAGTGGCTACACCTTC.

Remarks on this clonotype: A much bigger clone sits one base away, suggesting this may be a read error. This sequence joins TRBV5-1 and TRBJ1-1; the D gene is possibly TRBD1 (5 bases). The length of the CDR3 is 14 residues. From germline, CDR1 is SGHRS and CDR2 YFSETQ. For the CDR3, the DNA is TGCGCCAGCAGGCGGAGAGGGGAGAACACTGAAGCTCTCTTT. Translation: CASRRRGENTEALF.

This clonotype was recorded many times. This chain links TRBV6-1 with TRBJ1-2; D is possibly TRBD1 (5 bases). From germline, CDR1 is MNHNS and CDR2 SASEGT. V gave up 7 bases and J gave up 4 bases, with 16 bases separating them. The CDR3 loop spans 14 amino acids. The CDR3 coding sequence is TGTGCCAGCACCTCAACCCAGGGCGTCTATGGCTACACCTTC. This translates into CASTSTQGVYGYTF.

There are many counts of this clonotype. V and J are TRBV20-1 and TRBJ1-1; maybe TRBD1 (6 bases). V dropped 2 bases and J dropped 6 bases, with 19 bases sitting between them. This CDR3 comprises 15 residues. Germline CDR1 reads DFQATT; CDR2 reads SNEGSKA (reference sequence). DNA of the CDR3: TGCAGTGCTAGACTAGGCAGAGGGGGGCTGGCTGAAGCTTTCTTT. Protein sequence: CSARLGRGGLAEAFF.